The sequence of this TCR beta chain was determined in a study of blood T cell repertoires in COVID-19. TCRdb's table, derived via immunoSEQ multiplex PCR, lists solely in-frame clones and lacks some. The table includes more than 300,000 clones, 90% to 95% detected once. Participants' reported clinical history set cohort assignment. Trimming removed 7 bases from V and 0 bases from J, with 9 bases in between. Germline loops: CDR1 LNHDA, CDR2 SQIVND (reference sequence). The CDR3 extends over 13 amino acids. This chain joins TRBV19 and TRBJ1-1; no clear D. The source material was PBMCs or T cells enriched from blood (not recorded which). The sequence derives from a woman between 40 and 55 years old who had been exposed to COVID-19. CDR3 in amino acids: CASTQALNTEAFF. DNA of the CDR3: TGTGCCAGTACCCAGGCTCTGAACACTGAAGCTTTCTTT.